The entry that follows covers one T cell receptor (beta chain) sequence. Antigen unknown. Per germline, CDR1 ENHRY and CDR2 SYGVKD. This CDR3 is built from 14 residues. These data are taken from a study of T cells expressing NK-cell markers. General study results and limits: Dominant NKG2C+ clonotypes were found to form about 1.0-7.0% of CD8+ T cells in about six donors. These clonotypes, the leaders elsewhere, also led the CD3+CD56-NKG2C+ fraction in four donors.

TCRdb re-called the 5' RACE reads and gives one entry per CDR3 protein, without DNA. Listed are fewer than 550,000 distinct CDR3 sequences; under 1.5% falls within the top ten. Source material: blood T cells: a sorted CD56 or NKG2C T cell subset, CD4+ or CD8+ T cells, or bulk PBMC T cells (not recorded which). This sequence originates from a woman between 45 and 65 years old in good health. V usage is TRBV10-3 and J usage is TRBJ2-1; absent DNA, TCRdb's TRBD1 call cannot be checked. CDR3 protein: CAISGTGTHNEQFF.